This T cell receptor (beta chain) was retrieved from a study of T cells expressing NK-cell markers. As for the study in general: Most of the eight sequenced donors tested HCMV-seropositive; one tested seronegative.

TCR beta libraries carry UMIs added by 5'RACE template switching. One entry per CDR3 protein, without DNA, is what TCRdb gives after re-calling the 5' RACE reads. The repertoire table contains some 150,000 distinct CDR3 sequences. CDR3 length: 16 amino acids. Material: blood T cells: a sorted CD56 or NKG2C T cell subset, CD4+ or CD8+ T cells, or bulk PBMC T cells (not recorded which). The chain joins TRBV23-1 to TRBJ2-5; TCRdb gives TRBD1 as the D gene, but with no DNA this cannot be confirmed. TRBV23-1 has ORF status, its function being uncertain. The origin of this receptor is a man younger than 30 in good health. CDR3 in amino acids: CASSRKHRDPKQTQYF.